This T cell receptor beta chain was obtained from a study of blood T cell repertoires in COVID-19. The wider study: The analysed material was cDNA or gDNA that came from T cells, B-cell-depleted T cells, or PBMCs.

CDR3 size: 15 residues. Germline assignment: CDR1 MNHNS and CDR2 SASEGT. V was cut by 2 bases and J by 4 bases, with 15 bases left in between. The participants were between roughly 18 and 100 years old and came from fewer than 25 US areas. TCRdb's copy holds only in-frame clones and misses some; the assay was immunoSEQ multiplex PCR. Here the sample spans about 400,000 clones, around 90% being singletons. The V gene is TRBV6-1, the J gene TRBJ2-7; perhaps TRBD2 as D (5 bases). This TCR derives from a woman between 40 and 55 years old with acute COVID-19. Sequencing input: PBMCs or T cells enriched from blood (not recorded which). CDR3 sequence reads: CASSEMRTGSYEQYF. CDR3 coding DNA: TGTGCCAGCAGTGAAATGAGGACTGGGAGTTACGAGCAGTACTTC.